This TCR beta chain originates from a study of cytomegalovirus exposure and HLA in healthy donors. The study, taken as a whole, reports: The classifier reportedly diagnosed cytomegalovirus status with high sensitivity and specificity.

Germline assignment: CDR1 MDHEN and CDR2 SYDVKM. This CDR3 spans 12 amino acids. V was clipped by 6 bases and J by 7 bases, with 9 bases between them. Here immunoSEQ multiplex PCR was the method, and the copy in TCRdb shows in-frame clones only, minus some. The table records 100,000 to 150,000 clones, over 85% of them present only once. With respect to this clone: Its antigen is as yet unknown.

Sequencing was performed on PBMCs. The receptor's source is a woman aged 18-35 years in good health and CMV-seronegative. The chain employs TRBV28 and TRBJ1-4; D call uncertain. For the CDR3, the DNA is TGTGCCAGCAGCTCAGGAACTGAAAAACTGTTTTTT. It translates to CASSSGTEKLFF.